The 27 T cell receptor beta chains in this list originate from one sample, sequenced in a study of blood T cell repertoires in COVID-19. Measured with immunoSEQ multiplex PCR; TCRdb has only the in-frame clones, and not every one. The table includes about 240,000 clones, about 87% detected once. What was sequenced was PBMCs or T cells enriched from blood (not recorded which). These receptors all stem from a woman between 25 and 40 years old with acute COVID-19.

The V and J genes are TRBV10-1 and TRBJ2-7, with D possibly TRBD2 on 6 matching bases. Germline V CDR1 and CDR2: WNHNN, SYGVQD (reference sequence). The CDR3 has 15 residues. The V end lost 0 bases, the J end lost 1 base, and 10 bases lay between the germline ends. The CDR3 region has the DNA TGCGCCAGCAGTGAGTCGGGGGGTCTTTCCTACGAGCAGTACTTC. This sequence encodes CASSESGGLSYEQYF.

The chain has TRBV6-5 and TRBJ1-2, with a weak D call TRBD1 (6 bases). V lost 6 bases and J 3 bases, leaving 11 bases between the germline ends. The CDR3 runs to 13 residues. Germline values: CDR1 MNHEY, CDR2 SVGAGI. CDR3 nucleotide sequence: TGTGCCAGCAGCGCACAGGGTGACTATGGCTACACCTTC. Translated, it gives CASSAQGDYGYTF.

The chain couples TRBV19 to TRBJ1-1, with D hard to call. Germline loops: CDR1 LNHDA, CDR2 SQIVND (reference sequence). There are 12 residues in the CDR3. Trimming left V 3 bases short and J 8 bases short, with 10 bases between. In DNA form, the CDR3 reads TGTGCCAGTAGTATCCCGAACAGAGAAGCTTTCTTT. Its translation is CASSIPNREAFF.

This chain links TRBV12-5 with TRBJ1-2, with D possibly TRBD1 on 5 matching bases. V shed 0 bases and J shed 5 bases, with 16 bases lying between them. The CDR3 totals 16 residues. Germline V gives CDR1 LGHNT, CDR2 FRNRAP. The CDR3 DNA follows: TGTGCTAGTGGTTTGGTACGAGGGGAGGAGGATTATGGCTACACCTTC. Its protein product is CASGLVRGEEDYGYTF.

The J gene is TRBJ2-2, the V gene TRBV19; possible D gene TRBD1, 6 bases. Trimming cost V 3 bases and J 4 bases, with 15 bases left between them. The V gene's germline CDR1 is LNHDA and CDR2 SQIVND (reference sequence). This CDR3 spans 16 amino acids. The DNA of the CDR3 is TGTGCCAGTAGTATTATTGGGCAGGGGAGCACCGGGGAGCTGTTTTTT. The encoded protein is CASSIIGQGSTGELFF.

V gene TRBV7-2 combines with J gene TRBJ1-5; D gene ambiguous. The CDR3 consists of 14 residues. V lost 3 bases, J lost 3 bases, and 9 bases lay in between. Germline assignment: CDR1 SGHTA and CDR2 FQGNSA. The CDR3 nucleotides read TGTGCCAGCAGCTTCGGGAATTACAATCAGCCCCAGCATTTT. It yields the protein CASSFGNYNQPQHF.

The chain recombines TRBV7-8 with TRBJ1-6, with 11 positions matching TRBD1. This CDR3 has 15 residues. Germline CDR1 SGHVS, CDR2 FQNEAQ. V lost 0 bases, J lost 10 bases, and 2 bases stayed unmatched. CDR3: CASSLADRGLSPLHF. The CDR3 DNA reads TGTGCCAGCAGCTTAGCGGACAGGGGGCTATCACCCCTCCACTTT.

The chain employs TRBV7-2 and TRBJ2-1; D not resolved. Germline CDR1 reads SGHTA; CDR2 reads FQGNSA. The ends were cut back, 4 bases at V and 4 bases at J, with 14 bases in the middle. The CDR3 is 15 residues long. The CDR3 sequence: CASSSTEGAYNEQFF. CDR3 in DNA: TGTGCCAGCAGCTCCACCGAAGGAGCTTACAATGAGCAGTTCTTC.

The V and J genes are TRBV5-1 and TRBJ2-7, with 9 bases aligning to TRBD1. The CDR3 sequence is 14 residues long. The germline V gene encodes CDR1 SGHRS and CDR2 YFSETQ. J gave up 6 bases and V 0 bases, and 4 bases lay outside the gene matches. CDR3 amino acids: CASSLAGTGLEQYF. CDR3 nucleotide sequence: TGCGCCAGCAGCTTGGCCGGGACAGGGCTCGAGCAGTACTTC.

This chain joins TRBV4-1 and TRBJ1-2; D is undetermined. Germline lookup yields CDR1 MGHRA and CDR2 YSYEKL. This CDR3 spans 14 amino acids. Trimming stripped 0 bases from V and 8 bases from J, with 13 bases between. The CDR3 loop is CASSQERRVGGYTF. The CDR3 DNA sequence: TGCGCCAGCAGCCAAGAAAGGAGGGTCGGCGGCTACACCTTC.

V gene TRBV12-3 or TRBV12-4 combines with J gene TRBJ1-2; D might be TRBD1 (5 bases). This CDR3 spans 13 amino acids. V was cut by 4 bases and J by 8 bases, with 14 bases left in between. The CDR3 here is CASSSWGGEGYTF. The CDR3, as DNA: TGTGCCAGCAGTTCCTGGGGAGGGGAAGGCTACACCTTC.

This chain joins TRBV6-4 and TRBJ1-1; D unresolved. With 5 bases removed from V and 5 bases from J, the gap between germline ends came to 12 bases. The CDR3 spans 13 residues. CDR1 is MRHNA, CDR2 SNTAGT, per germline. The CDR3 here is CASSQEAVTEAFF. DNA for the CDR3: TGTGCCAGCAGTCAAGAGGCGGTTACTGAAGCTTTCTTT.

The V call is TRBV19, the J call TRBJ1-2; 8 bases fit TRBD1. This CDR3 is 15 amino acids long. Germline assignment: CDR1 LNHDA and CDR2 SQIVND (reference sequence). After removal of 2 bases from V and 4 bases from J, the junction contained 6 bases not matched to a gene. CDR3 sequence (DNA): TGTGCCAGTAGTATACAGTCCGGGACAGGCTATGGCTACACCTTC. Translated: CASSIQSGTGYGYTF.

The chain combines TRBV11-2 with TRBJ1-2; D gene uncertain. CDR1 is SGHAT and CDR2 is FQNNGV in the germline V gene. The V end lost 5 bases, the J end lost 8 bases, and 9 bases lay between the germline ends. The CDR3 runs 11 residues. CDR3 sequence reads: CASSPFRGYTF. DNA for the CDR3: TGTGCCAGCAGCCCTTTTAGAGGCTACACCTTC. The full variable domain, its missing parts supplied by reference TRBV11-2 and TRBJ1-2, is EAGVAQSPRYKIIEKRQSVAFWCNPISGHATLYWYQQILGQGPKLLIQFQNNGVVDDSQLPKDRFSAERLKGVDSTLKIQPAKLEDSAVYLCASSPFRGYTFGSGTRLTVV.

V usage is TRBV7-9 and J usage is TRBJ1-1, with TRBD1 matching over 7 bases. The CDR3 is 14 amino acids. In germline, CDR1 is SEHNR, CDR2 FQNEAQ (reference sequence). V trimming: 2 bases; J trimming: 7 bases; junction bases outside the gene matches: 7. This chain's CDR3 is CASSLIGGVHEAFF. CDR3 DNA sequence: TGTGCCAGCAGCTTAATAGGGGGCGTTCATGAAGCTTTCTTT. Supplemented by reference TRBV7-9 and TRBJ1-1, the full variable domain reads DTGVSQNPRHKITKRGQNVTFRCDPISEHNRLYWYRQTLGQGPEFLTYFQNEAQLEKSRLLSDRFSAERPKGSFSTLEIQRTEQGDSAMYLCASSLIGGVHEAFFGQGTRLTVV.

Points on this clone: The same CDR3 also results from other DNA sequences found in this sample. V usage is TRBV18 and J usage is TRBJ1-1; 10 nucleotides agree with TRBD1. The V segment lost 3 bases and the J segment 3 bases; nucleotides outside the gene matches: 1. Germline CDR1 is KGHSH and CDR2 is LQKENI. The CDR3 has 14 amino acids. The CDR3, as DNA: TGTGCCAGCTCACCCGGGACAGGGGACACTGAAGCTTTCTTT. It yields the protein CASSPGTGDTEAFF.

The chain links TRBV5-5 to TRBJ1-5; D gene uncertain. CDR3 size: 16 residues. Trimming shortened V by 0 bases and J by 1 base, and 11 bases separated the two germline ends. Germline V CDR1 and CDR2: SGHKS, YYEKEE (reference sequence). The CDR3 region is CASSLALVRSNQPQHF. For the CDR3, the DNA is TGTGCCAGCAGCTTGGCCTTGGTTCGGAGCAATCAGCCCCAGCATTTT.

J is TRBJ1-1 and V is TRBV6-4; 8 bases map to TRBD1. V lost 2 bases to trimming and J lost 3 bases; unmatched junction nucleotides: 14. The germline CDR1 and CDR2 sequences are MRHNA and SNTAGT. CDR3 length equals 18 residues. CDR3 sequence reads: CASSDPRGQEKRYTEAFF. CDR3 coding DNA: TGTGCCAGCAGTGACCCCAGGGGGCAAGAAAAACGGTACACTGAAGCTTTCTTT.

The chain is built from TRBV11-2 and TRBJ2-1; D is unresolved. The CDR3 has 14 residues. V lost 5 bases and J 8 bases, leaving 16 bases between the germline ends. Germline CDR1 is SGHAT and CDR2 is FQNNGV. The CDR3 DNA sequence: TGTGCCAGCAGCCTCCCCCCCGGTGGAGATGAGCAGTTCTTC. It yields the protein CASSLPPGGDEQFF.

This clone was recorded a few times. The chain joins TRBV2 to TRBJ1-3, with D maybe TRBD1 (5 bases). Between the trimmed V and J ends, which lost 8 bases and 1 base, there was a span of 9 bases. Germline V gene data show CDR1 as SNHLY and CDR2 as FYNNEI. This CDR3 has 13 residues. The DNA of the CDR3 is TGTGCCAGCGCACCAGGGTCTGGAAACACCATATATTTT. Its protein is CASAPGSGNTIYF.

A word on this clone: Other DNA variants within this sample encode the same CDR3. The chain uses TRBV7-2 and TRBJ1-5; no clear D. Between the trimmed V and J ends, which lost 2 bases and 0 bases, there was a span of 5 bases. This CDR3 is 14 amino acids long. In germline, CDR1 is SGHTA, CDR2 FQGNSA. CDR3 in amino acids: CASSLRDSNQPQHF. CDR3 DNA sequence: TGTGCCAGCAGCTTAAGAGATAGCAATCAGCCCCAGCATTTT.

The CDR3 DNA sequence: TGCGCCAGCAGCCAAATACACAGGGGGACCAAAAACATTCAGTACTTC. Its protein product is CASSQIHRGTKNIQYF. The chain combines TRBV4-1 with TRBJ2-4, with 8 bases fitting TRBD1. This CDR3 is built from 16 residues. Trimming cost V 2 bases and J 2 bases; bases outside gene matches: 5. Germline V CDR1 and CDR2: MGHRA, YSYEKL.

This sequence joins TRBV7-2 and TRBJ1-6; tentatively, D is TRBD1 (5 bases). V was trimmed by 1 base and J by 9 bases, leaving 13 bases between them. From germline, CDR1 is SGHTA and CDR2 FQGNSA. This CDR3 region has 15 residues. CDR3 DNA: TGTGCCAGCAGCTTAGGTGGCAGGGTGGGTTCACCCCTCCACTTT. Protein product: CASSLGGRVGSPLHF.

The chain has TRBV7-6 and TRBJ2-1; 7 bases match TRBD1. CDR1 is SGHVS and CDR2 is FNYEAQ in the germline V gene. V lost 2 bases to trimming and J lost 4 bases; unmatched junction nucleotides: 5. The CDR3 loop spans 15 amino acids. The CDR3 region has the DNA TGTGCCAGCAGCTTAACAACAGGGGATTACAATGAGCAGTTCTTC. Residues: CASSLTTGDYNEQFF.

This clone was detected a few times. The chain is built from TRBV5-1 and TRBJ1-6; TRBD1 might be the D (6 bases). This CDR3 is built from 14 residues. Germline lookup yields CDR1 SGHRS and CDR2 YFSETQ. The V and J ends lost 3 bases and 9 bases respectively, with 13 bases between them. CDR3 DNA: TGCGCCAGCAGCTCCGGGACAATGGGTTCACCCCTCCACTTT. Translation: CASSSGTMGSPLHF.

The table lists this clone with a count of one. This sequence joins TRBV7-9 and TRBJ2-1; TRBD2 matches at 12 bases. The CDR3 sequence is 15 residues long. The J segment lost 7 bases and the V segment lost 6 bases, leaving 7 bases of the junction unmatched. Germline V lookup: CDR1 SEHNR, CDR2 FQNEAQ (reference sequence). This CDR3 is CASSFQTSGGNEQFF. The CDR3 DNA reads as TGTGCCAGCAGTTTCCAGACTAGCGGGGGAAATGAGCAGTTCTTC.

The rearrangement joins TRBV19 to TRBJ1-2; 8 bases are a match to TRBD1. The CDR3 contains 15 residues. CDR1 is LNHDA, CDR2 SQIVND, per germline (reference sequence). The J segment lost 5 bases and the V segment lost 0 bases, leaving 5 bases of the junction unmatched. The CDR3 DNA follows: TGTGCCAGTAGTATAGACCGGACAGGGTGGTATGGCTACACCTTC. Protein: CASSIDRTGWYGYTF.